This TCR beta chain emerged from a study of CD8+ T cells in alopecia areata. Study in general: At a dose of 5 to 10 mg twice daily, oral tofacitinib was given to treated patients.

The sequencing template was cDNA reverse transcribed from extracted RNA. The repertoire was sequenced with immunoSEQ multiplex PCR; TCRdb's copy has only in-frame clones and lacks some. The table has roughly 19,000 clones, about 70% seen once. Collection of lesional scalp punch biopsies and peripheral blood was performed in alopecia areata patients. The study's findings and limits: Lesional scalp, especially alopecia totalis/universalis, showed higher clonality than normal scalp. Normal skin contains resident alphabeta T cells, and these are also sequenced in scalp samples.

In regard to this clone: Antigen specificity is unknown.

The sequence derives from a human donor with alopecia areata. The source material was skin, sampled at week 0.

The chain's CDR3 is CASSQGGGYYTEAFF. The CDR3 region has the DNA TGTGCCAGCAGCCAAGGAGGGGGGTATTACACTGAAGCTTTCTTT. The chain carries TRBV14 and TRBJ1-1; TRBD1 is a possible D gene (6 bases). Germline V gene lookup returns CDR1 SGHDN and CDR2 FVKESK. The V end lost 1 base, the J end lost 3 bases, and 12 bases lay between the germline ends. CDR3 length: 15 residues.